This T cell receptor beta chain stems from a study of T-cell reconstitution after alpha-beta-depleted transplantation in children. Germline CDR1 and CDR2: SGHRS and YFSETQ. The V end was cut by 5 bases, the J end by 5 bases, with 16 bases between. The CDR3 is 14 residues long. Findings and caveats of the study: Reportedly, roughly two months post-transplant, alpha-beta T cells arose from several hundred expanded graft clones.

Library preparation (for TCRbeta) was performed with unique molecular identifiers. TCRdb reanalysed the PCR reads using MiXCR and keeps one entry per CDR3 protein. The top ten clones hold around 0.8% of a sample with hundreds of thousands of distinct CDR3 sequences, less than 15% of them seen once. This clonotype was detected ten times or more. Its specificity is not known. The receptor was derived from a girl aged 2 to 10 with congenital amegakaryocytic thrombocytopenia, due to receive a stem cell transplant. V usage is TRBV5-1 and J usage is TRBJ2-5; D is tentatively TRBD1 or TRBD2 (5 bases each). Sequencing was performed on PBMCs, taken before TCRalphabeta/CD19-depleted stem cell transplant. The CDR3, as DNA: TGCGCCAGCAGTTTCCAGGGAGTTGAGGAGACCCAGTACTTC. Translating it yields CASSFQGVEETQYF.